These 21 T cell receptor beta chains share one sample of origin, sequenced in a study of T-cell memory formation after mild COVID-19. One entry per CDR3 protein, called by TCRdb with MiXCR from the 5' RACE reads. Seen here are 300,000 to 400,000 distinct CDR3 sequences, more than 20% observed once, and the top ten hold approximately 13%. The sequenced material came from PBMCs or a T cell subset sorted from them (not recorded which). The receptor source for this set is an adult woman who had mild COVID-19 (a few samples of this study predate the infection). Cell type and time point are not known.

The V and J genes are TRBV27 and TRBJ2-1; 8 bases line up with TRBD1. The CDR3 loop spans 17 amino acids. Germline loops: CDR1 MNHEY, CDR2 SMNVEV (reference sequence). V trimming: 6 bases; J trimming: 0 bases; junction bases outside the gene matches: 10. The CDR3 here is CASSPGGRHTSYNEQFF. The CDR3 coding sequence is TGTGCCAGCAGCCCAGGGGGCCGACACACCTCCTACAATGAGCAGTTCTTC.

This clonotype was picked up a small number of times. This rearrangement joins TRBV5-1 to TRBJ2-1; no clear D. The germline V and J ends were trimmed by 0 bases and 2 bases, with 6 bases remaining between them. CDR3 size: 14 residues. Germline V gene lookup returns CDR1 SGHRS and CDR2 YFSETQ. The CDR3 region has the DNA TGCGCCAGCAGCTTGGGGGCAACCTACAATGAGCAGTTCTTC. It is translated as CASSLGATYNEQFF. Full variable domain (remainder filled in from reference TRBV5-1 and TRBJ2-1): KAGVTQTPRYLIKTRGQQVTLSCSPISGHRSVSWYQQTPGQGLQFLFEYFSETQRNKGNFPGRFSGRQFSNSRSEMNVSTLELGDSALYLCASSLGATYNEQFFGPGTRLTVL.

The J gene is TRBJ1-1, the V gene TRBV28; perhaps TRBD1 as D (5 bases). Germline CDR1 reads MDHEN; CDR2 reads SYDVKM. The CDR3 spans 12 residues. Trimming removed 9 bases at V and 4 bases at J, with 12 bases between. Written as DNA, the CDR3 is TGTGCCAGTCGGGGGGGGATCACTGAAGCTTTCTTT. This translates into CASRGGITEAFF.

A few counts support this clonotype. The chain carries TRBV5-1 and TRBJ2-2; either TRBD1 or TRBD2 may fit D (5 bases each). Per germline, CDR1 SGHRS and CDR2 YFSETQ. This CDR3 region has 15 residues. Deletions cut 2 bases from V and 3 bases from J, with 11 bases between. CDR3 loop: CASSFRDRDTGELFF. The DNA for the CDR3 is TGCGCCAGCAGCTTCCGGGACCGTGACACCGGGGAGCTGTTTTTT.

This chain joins TRBV11-2 and TRBJ2-5; 8 bases align to TRBD2. The CDR3 loop spans 13 amino acids. With 5 bases clipped from V and 5 bases from J, the junction kept 4 bases outside the gene matches. Germline CDR1 and CDR2: SGHAT and FQNNGV. The CDR3 coding sequence is TGTGCCAGCAGCCTCACTAGCGGCGAGACCCAGTACTTC. Encoded protein: CASSLTSGETQYF.

This clonotype was observed a handful of times. V usage is TRBV18 and J usage is TRBJ2-3; 11 positions match TRBD2. Germline assignment: CDR1 KGHSH and CDR2 LQKENI. V was pared by 0 bases and J by 2 bases, with 7 bases of the junction left unmatched. The CDR3 spans 18 residues. CDR3 in amino acids: CASSPPGLAGRPTDTQYF. The CDR3 nucleotides are TGTGCCAGCTCACCACCCGGACTAGCGGGCCGCCCCACAGATACGCAGTATTTT. The variable domain in full, completed from reference TRBV18 and TRBJ2-3, reads NAGVMQNPRHLVRRRGQEARLRCSPMKGHSHVYWYRQLPEEGLKFMVYLQKENIIDESGMPKERFSAEFPKEGPSILRIQQVVRGDSAAYFCASSPPGLAGRPTDTQYFGPGTRLTVL.

This rearrangement joins TRBV4-2 to TRBJ2-7, with 12 bases aligning to TRBD2. Germline CDR1 and CDR2: LGHNA and YNFKEQ. V was clipped by 4 bases and J by 7 bases; unmatched bases: 8. The CDR3 length is 15 residues. DNA of the CDR3: TGTGCCAGCAGCCCTAGACTAGCGGGAGTGGGAGAGCAGTACTTC. Amino acids: CASSPRLAGVGEQYF.

The chain uses TRBV7-2 and TRBJ2-1; TRBD2 aligns across 14 bases. This CDR3 has 15 residues. Germline V gives CDR1 SGHTA, CDR2 FQGNSA. V shed 3 bases, J shed 9 bases, and the junction held 4 bases outside the gene matches. This CDR3 reads CASSLRLAGGVEQFF. The CDR3, as DNA: TGTGCCAGCAGCTTGAGACTAGCGGGAGGGGTTGAGCAGTTCTTC.

V is TRBV20-1 and J is TRBJ1-3; 7 nucleotides match TRBD1. After removal of 5 bases from V and 0 bases from J, the junction contained 7 bases not matched to a gene. There are 15 residues in the CDR3. CDR1 is DFQATT and CDR2 is SNEGSKA in the germline V gene (reference sequence). CDR3 in amino acids: CSALNRDSSGNTIYF. CDR3 in DNA: TGCAGTGCTCTTAACCGGGACAGCTCTGGAAACACCATATATTTT.

The chain links TRBV30 to TRBJ1-1; no reliable D call. V was cut by 5 bases and J by 1 base, with 11 bases left in between. In germline, CDR1 is GTSNPN, CDR2 SVGIG (reference sequence). CDR3 length: 13 amino acids. The CDR3 DNA sequence: TGTGCCTGGGGACGGGGAGGGAACACTGAAGCTTTCTTT. Protein product: CAWGRGGNTEAFF. The full variable domain, with the rest looked up from reference TRBV30 and TRBJ1-1, is SQTIHQWPATLVQPVGSPLSLECTVEGTSNPNLYWYRQAAGRGLQLLFYSVGIGQISSEVPQNLSASRPQDRQFILSSKKLLLSDSGFYLCAWGRGGNTEAFFGQGTRLTVV.

The chain is built from TRBV27 and TRBJ2-7; no reliable D call. This CDR3 comprises 13 residues. The V gene lost 5 bases and the J gene lost 4 bases, with 12 bases spanning the gap. CDR1 and CDR2 from the germline V gene are MNHEY and SMNVEV (reference sequence). The CDR3 loop is CASSLRPVYEQYF. DNA of the CDR3: TGTGCCAGCAGTCTCCGACCCGTATACGAGCAGTACTTC.

The table lists this clonotype with a few counts. The chain uses TRBV19 and TRBJ2-2; D is unresolved. Germline assignment: CDR1 LNHDA and CDR2 SQIVND (reference sequence). Trimming took off 7 bases at V and 2 bases at J, with 8 bases between the two ends. This CDR3 contains 13 residues. CDR3: CASTDINTGELFF. The CDR3 nucleotides are TGTGCCAGTACCGACATTAACACCGGGGAGCTGTTTTTT. The full variable domain, its missing parts supplied by reference TRBV19 and TRBJ2-2, is DGGITQSPKYLFRKEGQNVTLSCEQNLNHDAMYWYRQDPGQGLRLIYYSQIVNDFQKGDIAEGYSVSREKKESFPLTVTSAQKNPTAFYLCASTDINTGELFFGEGSRLTVL.

This chain links TRBV12-3 or TRBV12-4 with TRBJ2-1; 7 nucleotides match TRBD2. This CDR3 has 17 residues. Germline trimming cut 5 bases from V and 5 bases from J; bases unmatched to any gene: 15. The CDR3 DNA reads as TGTGCCAGCAGTGCACTAGCGACGGCCGACTTGGACAATGAGCAGTTCTTC. It codes for CASSALATADLDNEQFF.

The table lists this clonotype with a few counts. The J gene is TRBJ2-4, the V gene TRBV7-8, with 7 bases identical to TRBD1. V shed 5 bases and J 8 bases; nucleotides not matched to a gene: 9. Germline V gene lookup returns CDR1 SGHVS and CDR2 FQNEAQ. The CDR3 sequence is 14 residues long. DNA for the CDR3: TGTGCCAGCAGCAGGACCCGGCAGGGGGACATTCAGTACTTC. It translates to CASSRTRQGDIQYF. The variable domain in full, with the rest retrieved from reference TRBV7-8 and TRBJ2-4, is GAGVSQSPRYKVAKRGQDVALRCDPISGHVSLFWYQQALGQGPEFLTYFQNEAQLDKSGLPSDRFFAERPEGSVSTLKIQRTQQEDSAVYLCASSRTRQGDIQYFGAGTRLSVL.

V is TRBV7-6 and J is TRBJ2-2, with D possibly TRBD1 on 6 matching bases. This CDR3 has 18 residues. V was pared by 1 base and J by 4 bases, with 19 bases between. Germline values: CDR1 SGHVS, CDR2 FNYEAQ. For the CDR3, the DNA is TGTGCCAGCAGCTTAGAGATCCCAGGGGTATTTGGCACCGGGGAGCTGTTTTTT. This gives the protein CASSLEIPGVFGTGELFF.

The CDR3 spells CASSPPTGDTEAFF. The CDR3 region has the DNA TGTGCCAGCAGCCCTCCTACAGGGGACACTGAAGCTTTCTTT. The V and J genes are TRBV12-3 or TRBV12-4 and TRBJ1-1; 7 positions match TRBD1. The V segment lost 6 bases and the J segment 3 bases; nucleotides outside the gene matches: 7. The CDR3 is 14 residues long.

This clonotype was detected a few times. The rearrangement joins TRBV5-1 to TRBJ2-3; possibly TRBD1 for D (6 bases). The CDR3 has 15 residues. Looked up from germline, CDR1 is SGHRS and CDR2 is YFSETQ. The V and J ends lost 3 bases and 1 base respectively, with 12 bases between them. CDR3 residues: CASSSQGMGTDTQYF. The CDR3, as DNA: TGCGCCAGCAGCTCCCAGGGGATGGGCACAGATACGCAGTATTTT.

This clonotype was seen a few times. The chain uses TRBV11-3 and TRBJ2-1, with TRBD2 as a possible D gene (6 bases). Trimming took off 1 base at V and 9 bases at J, with 10 bases between the two ends. This CDR3 region has 13 residues. CDR1 and CDR2 (germline): SGHNT, YENEEA. The CDR3 region is CASSLVGGSEQFF. CDR3 sequence (DNA): TGTGCCAGCAGCTTAGTTGGGGGGAGTGAGCAGTTCTTC.

The chain has TRBV10-3 and TRBJ2-7; D may correspond to TRBD1 or TRBD2 (10 bases each). The CDR3 spans 19 residues. Germline-derived CDR1 and CDR2 are ENHRY and SYGVKD. Deletions cut 4 bases from V and 2 bases from J, with 27 bases between. The DNA of the CDR3 is TGTGCCATCAGTGTCCCCGACAGGGGGCTAGCGGGAGCCCCCTACGAGCAGTACTTC. Amino acid sequence: CAISVPDRGLAGAPYEQYF.

V gene TRBV24-1 combines with J gene TRBJ2-5; 9 bases are shared with TRBD2. Germline V gives CDR1 KGHDR, CDR2 SFDVKD. The CDR3 length is 16 residues. With V trimmed by 5 bases and J by 0 bases, 6 bases remained unmatched. The CDR3 DNA reads as TGTGCCACCAGTGGTGGGGCTAGCGGGGACCAAGAGACCCAGTACTTC. Translating gives CATSGGASGDQETQYF.

The gene calls are TRBV7-6 and TRBJ1-5; 7 bases are shared with TRBD1. Germline CDR1 is SGHVS and CDR2 is FNYEAQ. The CDR3 runs 14 residues. V was pared by 5 bases and J by 6 bases, with 7 bases of the junction left unmatched. CDR3 coding DNA: TGTGCCAGCAGCCAGGGGGGAGGGACTCAGCCCCAGCATTTT. Translated: CASSQGGGTQPQHF.